The 11 T cell receptor beta chains presented below share a single source sample, sequenced in a study of cytomegalovirus exposure and HLA in healthy donors. The PCR employed 60 Vbeta primers together with 13 Jbeta primers. Repertoires were generated with immunoSEQ multiplex PCR, while TCRdb's copy carries only in-frame clones and drops some. Here the sample spans about 120,000 clones, 81% being singletons. Sequencing was done on a sample of PBMCs. The receptor source for this set is a woman aged 35 to 49 in good health and CMV-seronegative.

V and J are TRBV5-4 and TRBJ2-5; D perhaps matches TRBD1 (6 bases). Germline V gene data show CDR1 as SGHNT and CDR2 as YYREEE (reference sequence). The CDR3 is made up of 14 amino acids. Trimming cost V 4 bases and J 5 bases, with 15 bases left between them. In DNA, the CDR3 is TGTGCCAGCAGCACAGGGCCGAGGGGGGAGACCCAGTACTTC. Protein: CASSTGPRGETQYF.

The chain has TRBV7-8 and TRBJ2-7, with 11 bases fitting TRBD1. The CDR3 length is 16 residues. Germline trimming cut 5 bases from V and 2 bases from J; bases unmatched to any gene: 8. Germline V gene sequence: CDR1 SGHVS, CDR2 FQNEAQ. In DNA form, the CDR3 reads TGTGCCAGCAGCCGTAACCGGGACAGGGGGGCCTACGAGCAGTACTTC. Protein sequence: CASSRNRDRGAYEQYF.

This clone was seen only once. The V call is TRBV2, the J call TRBJ1-3, with D perhaps TRBD1 (6 bases). The CDR3 length is 15 residues. V lost 1 base to trimming and J lost 6 bases, with 13 bases between them. Germline loops: CDR1 SNHLY, CDR2 FYNNEI. Written as DNA, the CDR3 is TGTGCCAGCAGTGAAGTAGCAGGGGCGACAAACACCATATATTTT. Translating gives CASSEVAGATNTIYF.

The chain has TRBV19 and TRBJ2-1; 7 positions match TRBD2. With V trimmed by 3 bases and J by 4 bases, 3 bases remained unmatched. The CDR3 totals 14 residues. Per the germline V gene, CDR1 is LNHDA and CDR2 is SQIVND (reference sequence). CDR3 amino acids: CASSIGTKYNEQFF. The CDR3, as DNA: TGTGCCAGTAGTATTGGGACTAAGTACAATGAGCAGTTCTTC.

The chain joins TRBV7-6 to TRBJ2-1, with 8 bases identical to TRBD2. The CDR3 contains 15 residues. Germline assignment: CDR1 SGHVS and CDR2 FNYEAQ. The ends lost 0 bases at V and 9 bases at J; junction bases unmatched: 7. In nucleotides, the CDR3 is TGTGCCAGCAGCTTAGCGGAGCGGGAGTATAGTGAGCAGTTCTTC. Its translation is CASSLAEREYSEQFF.

This rearrangement joins TRBV7-2 to TRBJ2-5; tentative D call: TRBD2 (5 bases). Germline V gives CDR1 SGHTA, CDR2 FQGNSA. The CDR3 loop spans 15 amino acids. Deletions cut 5 bases from V and 1 base from J, with 14 bases between. The CDR3 sequence is CASSLRTEFQETQYF. In DNA, the CDR3 is TGTGCCAGCAGCCTACGGACTGAATTCCAAGAGACCCAGTACTTC.

This chain joins TRBV19 and TRBJ2-5; unclear D gene. V was pared by 11 bases and J by 5 bases, with 12 bases between. The CDR3 consists of 11 residues. Per germline, CDR1 LNHDA and CDR2 SQIVND (reference sequence). CDR3 coding DNA: TGTGCCCCTCCCGTCCCGGAGACCCAGTACTTC. Its translation: CAPPVPETQYF.

The genes are TRBV6-1 and TRBJ2-3, with D perhaps matching TRBD1 (5 bases). Per germline, CDR1 MNHNS and CDR2 SASEGT. CDR3 length: 18 amino acids. V was clipped by 1 base and J by 4 bases, with 21 bases between them. Here the CDR3 reads CASSEVTKIGAMSDTQYF. CDR3 in DNA: TGTGCCAGCAGTGAAGTAACCAAGATAGGGGCTATGTCAGATACGCAGTATTTT.

J is TRBJ2-3 and V is TRBV7-3, with 7 bases lining up with TRBD2. The CDR3 consists of 18 residues. The V segment lost 2 bases and the J segment 5 bases; nucleotides outside the gene matches: 16. Per germline, CDR1 SGHTA and CDR2 FQGTGA. The CDR3 region has the DNA TGTGCCAGCAGCTTAGGGTGGCGGGGGAGTACTTCTGGAGATACGCAGTATTTT. Translated, it gives CASSLGWRGSTSGDTQYF.

In DNA, the CDR3 is TGCGCCAGCAGTCCCGAAGGGGGTCGGACAGATACGCAGTATTTT. Its translation: CASSPEGGRTDTQYF. The chain employs TRBV23-1 and TRBJ2-3, with D possibly TRBD1 on 6 matching bases. TRBV23-1 is reported as an ORF; its role is uncertain. The CDR3 runs 15 residues. Trimming cost V 4 bases and J 3 bases, with 14 bases left between them.

The CDR3 nucleotides are TGTGCCAGCAGCTCCAATGGACTAGGAAGCTACGAGCAGTACTTC. Translating it yields CASSSNGLGSYEQYF. V gene TRBV5-4 combines with J gene TRBJ2-7; 7 nucleotides line up with TRBD2. The CDR3 is 15 residues long. In germline, CDR1 is SGHNT, CDR2 YYREEE (reference sequence). Trimming removed 3 bases from V and 3 bases from J; junction bases left unmatched: 9.